Each of the 8 T cell receptor beta chains below was sequenced from the same sample in a study of a mutant IDH1 vaccine in newly diagnosed glioma. Time point reported: week 35, safety follow-up. The vaccine gave 300 ug of a 20-mer mutant IDH1 peptide subcutaneously per dose. Measured with immunoSEQ multiplex PCR; TCRdb has only the in-frame clones, and not every one. The table lists about 42,000 clones, around 83% of them singletons. These receptors' targets are unknown. The source material was PBMCs, sampled from a glioma patient whose treatment included an IDH1 peptide vaccine. These receptors originate from a woman aged 45 to 65 with glioma.

The gene calls are TRBV7-9 and TRBJ2-5; D gene unclear. Deletions cut 5 bases from V and 4 bases from J, with 20 bases between. The CDR3 loop spans 16 amino acids. Germline V gene data show CDR1 as SEHNR and CDR2 as FQNEAQ (reference sequence). The CDR3 loop reads CASSPGGGYNTETQYF. In nucleotides, the CDR3 is TGTGCCAGCAGCCCGGGTGGTGGCTATAACACAGAGACCCAGTACTTC.

In its sample, this clone was seen once. The chain uses TRBV29-1 and TRBJ2-7; D may be TRBD2 (5 bases). The germline gives CDR1 SQVTM, CDR2 ANQGSEA. The CDR3 runs to 14 residues. Trimming removed 4 bases at V and 6 bases at J, with 19 bases between. CDR3 nucleotides: TGCAGCGTTGGCCCCAAGTTGAGGGTTTCCGAGCAGTACTTC. Translating it yields CSVGPKLRVSEQYF.

This rearrangement joins TRBV19 to TRBJ1-6; D call uncertain. This CDR3 spans 14 amino acids. Germline lookup yields CDR1 LNHDA and CDR2 SQIVND (reference sequence). V gave up 4 bases and J gave up 9 bases, with 13 bases separating them. The CDR3 coding sequence is TGTGCCAGTAGTAACGCGGGCCTTTCTTCACCCCTCCACTTT. Its protein is CASSNAGLSSPLHF.

The V and J genes are TRBV7-7 and TRBJ2-5; 8 bases align to TRBD2. There are 13 residues in the CDR3. Trimming at V came to 4 bases and at J to 4 bases, leaving 2 bases not matched to a gene. Germline V lookup: CDR1 SSHAT, CDR2 FNYEAQ (reference sequence). The CDR3 nucleotides read TGTGCCAGCAGCTCGGGACTAGGAGAGACCCAGTACTTC. Protein product: CASSSGLGETQYF.

This chain joins TRBV6-4 and TRBJ1-2, with 9 bases identical to TRBD1. J lost 0 bases, V lost 0 bases, and 5 bases had no gene match. This CDR3 spans 17 amino acids. CDR1 is MRHNA and CDR2 is SNTAGT in the germline V gene. In nucleotides, the CDR3 is TGTGCCAGCAGTGACTCGAGACAGGGGGGTACTAACTATGGCTACACCTTC. Residues: CASSDSRQGGTNYGYTF.

The gene calls are TRBV6-1 and TRBJ2-7; 12 bases line up with TRBD2. CDR1 and CDR2 (germline): MNHNS, SASEGT. Trimming took 7 bases from V and 3 from J; bases not matched to a gene: 4. The length of the CDR3 is 14 residues. The CDR3 DNA sequence: TGTGCCAGCACTCCGGGACTAGCGGGCTACGAGCAGTACTTC. Protein sequence: CASTPGLAGYEQYF.

The rearrangement joins TRBV27 to TRBJ1-5; no definite D call. The CDR3 has 13 residues. Germline CDR1 is MNHEY and CDR2 is SMNVEV (reference sequence). Trimming cost V 2 bases and J 6 bases, with 8 bases left between them. CDR3 nucleotides: TGTGCCAGCAGTTTAACACTGGGTCAGCCCCAGCATTTT. It is translated as CASSLTLGQPQHF.

This sequence joins TRBV6-5 and TRBJ1-6; D gene unclear. Germline CDR1 MNHEY, CDR2 SVGAGI. The CDR3 has 15 residues. V was cut by 0 bases and J by 7 bases, with 10 bases left in between. CDR3 in amino acids: CASSYSRGSNSPLHF. As DNA, the CDR3 is TGTGCCAGCAGTTACTCGAGAGGTTCCAATTCACCCCTCCACTTT.